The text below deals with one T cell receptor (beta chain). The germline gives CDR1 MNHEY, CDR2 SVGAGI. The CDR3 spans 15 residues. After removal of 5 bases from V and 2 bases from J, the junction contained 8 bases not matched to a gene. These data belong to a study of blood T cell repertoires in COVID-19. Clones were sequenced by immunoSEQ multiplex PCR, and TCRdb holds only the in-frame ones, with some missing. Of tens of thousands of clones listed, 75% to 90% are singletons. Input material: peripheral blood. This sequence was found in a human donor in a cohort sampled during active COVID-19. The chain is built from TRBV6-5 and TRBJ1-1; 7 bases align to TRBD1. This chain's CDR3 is CASSQTGSGNTEAFF. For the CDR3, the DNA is TGTGCCAGCAGTCAGACAGGGTCTGGAAACACTGAAGCTTTCTTT.